This TCR beta chain was identified during a study of CD8+ T cells in alopecia areata. This clone was detected only a few times. Regarding treatment: oral pan-JAK inhibitor, 5-10 mg twice daily. The CDR3 is 14 amino acids. Germline V gene sequence: CDR1 SGHRS, CDR2 YFSETQ. Trimming took 3 bases from V and 3 from J, leaving 11 bases between them. After isolation, RNA underwent reverse transcription to generate cDNA as the sequencing template. Data came from immunoSEQ multiplex PCR; TCRdb stores just in-frame clones and leaves some out. The sample holds about 200,000 clones, roughly 50% seen once. This material consisted of CD4+ T cells sorted from blood, taken at week 24, from a patient treated with tofacitinib. The rearrangement joins TRBV5-1 to TRBJ2-3; a possible D gene is TRBD2 (5 bases). The clonotype comes from a human donor with alopecia areata. The chain's CDR3 is CASSSGLETDTQYF. For the CDR3, the DNA is TGCGCCAGCAGCTCCGGACTGGAAACAGATACGCAGTATTTT.